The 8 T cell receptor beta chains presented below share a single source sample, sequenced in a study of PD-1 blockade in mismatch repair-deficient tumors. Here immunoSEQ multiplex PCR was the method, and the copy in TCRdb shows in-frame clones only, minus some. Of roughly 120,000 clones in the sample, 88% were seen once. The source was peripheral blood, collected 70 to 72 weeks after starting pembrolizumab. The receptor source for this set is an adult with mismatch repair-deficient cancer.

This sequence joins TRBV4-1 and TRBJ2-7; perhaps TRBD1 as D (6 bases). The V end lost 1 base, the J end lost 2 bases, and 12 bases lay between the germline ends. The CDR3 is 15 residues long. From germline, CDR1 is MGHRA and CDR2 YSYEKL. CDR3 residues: CASSQAQGGTYEQYF. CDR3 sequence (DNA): TGCGCCAGCAGCCAAGCCCAAGGGGGAACCTACGAGCAGTACTTC.

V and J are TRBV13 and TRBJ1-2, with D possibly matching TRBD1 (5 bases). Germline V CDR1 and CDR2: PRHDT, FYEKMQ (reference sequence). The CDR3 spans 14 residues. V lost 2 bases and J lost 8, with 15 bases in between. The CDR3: CASSLSPSGGGYTF. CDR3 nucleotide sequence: TGTGCCAGCAGCTTATCACCTTCCGGGGGGGGCTACACCTTC.

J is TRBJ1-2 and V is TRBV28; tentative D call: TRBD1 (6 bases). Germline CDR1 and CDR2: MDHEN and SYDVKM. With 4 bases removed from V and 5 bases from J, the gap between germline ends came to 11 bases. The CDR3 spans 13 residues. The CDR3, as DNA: TGTGCCAGCAGTTCACAGGGCCGTTATGGCTACACCTTC. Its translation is CASSSQGRYGYTF.

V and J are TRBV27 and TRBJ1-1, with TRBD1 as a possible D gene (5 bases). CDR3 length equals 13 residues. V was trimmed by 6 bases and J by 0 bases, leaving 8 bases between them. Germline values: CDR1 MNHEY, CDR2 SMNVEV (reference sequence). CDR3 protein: CASRGELNTEAFF. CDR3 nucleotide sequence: TGTGCCAGCAGGGGGGAGTTGAACACTGAAGCTTTCTTT.

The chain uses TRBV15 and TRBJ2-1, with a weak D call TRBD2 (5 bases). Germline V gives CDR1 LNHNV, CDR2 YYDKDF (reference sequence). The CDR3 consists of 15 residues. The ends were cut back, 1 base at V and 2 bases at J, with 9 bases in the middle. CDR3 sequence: CATSRASRTYNEQFF. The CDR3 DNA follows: TGTGCCACCAGCAGAGCTAGCCGGACCTACAATGAGCAGTTCTTC.

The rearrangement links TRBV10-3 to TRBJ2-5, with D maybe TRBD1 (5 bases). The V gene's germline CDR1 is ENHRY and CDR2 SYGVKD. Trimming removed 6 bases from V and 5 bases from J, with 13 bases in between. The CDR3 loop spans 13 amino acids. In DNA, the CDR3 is TGTGCCATCAGCCCGATAGGGGATGAGACCCAGTACTTC. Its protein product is CAISPIGDETQYF.

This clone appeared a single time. The CDR3 here is CSVGVREKYF. CDR3 in DNA: TGCAGCGTTGGAGTCCGGGAAAAGTACTTC. V is TRBV29-1 and J is TRBJ2-5; TRBD2 might be the D (5 bases). The ends were cut back, 4 bases at V and 12 bases at J, with 12 bases in the middle. CDR3 length: 10 amino acids. CDR1 is SQVTM and CDR2 is ANQGSEA in the germline V gene.

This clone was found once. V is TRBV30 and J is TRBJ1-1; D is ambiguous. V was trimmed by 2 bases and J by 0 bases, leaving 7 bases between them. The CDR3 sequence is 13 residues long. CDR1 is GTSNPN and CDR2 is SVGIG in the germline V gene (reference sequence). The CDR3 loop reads CAWSYGMNTEAFF. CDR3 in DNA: TGTGCCTGGAGTTACGGGATGAACACTGAAGCTTTCTTT.